This TCR beta chain came from a study of metastatic and nonmetastatic thyroid tumors. Overall study findings and caveats: Benign nodules were reported to have significantly lower TCR beta diversity than malignant thyroid tumors, in blood and tumor.

Each patient came to thyroid surgery without any prior treatment (of any kind). This clone was picked up many times. Its antigen is still unknown. The J segment lost 2 bases and the V segment lost 4 bases, leaving 6 bases of the junction unmatched. The CDR3 has 16 residues. The germline V gene encodes CDR1 SGHRS and CDR2 YFSETQ. Original handling: Clinicopathological groups differed in CDR3, with these differences serving to build a distant-metastasis classifier for papillary thyroid cancer. TCRdb re-called the PCR reads through MiXCR. These V and J calls are TCRdb output, not the study's own analysis. The sample has roughly 30,000 clones, about 30% seen once; the top ten hold roughly a third.

This TCR came from a female donor with papillary thyroid cancer or a benign thyroid nodule (not recorded which). Some clones in this sample may be carry-over from other donors' samples. The sequenced sample was blood. This rearrangement joins TRBV5-1 to TRBJ2-3, with 11 bases fitting TRBD2. In nucleotides, the CDR3 is TGCGCCAGCAGCGCCGGGACTAGCGGATACACAGATACGCAGTATTTT. Protein: CASSAGTSGYTDTQYF.